This T cell receptor (beta chain) was obtained from a study of identical twins. This clonotype was seen a handful of times. Its antigen remains unidentified. Study conclusions and caveats: Twins shared out-of-frame alpha sequences with excess low generation probability. Abundant beta clonotypes from cord blood had fewer insertions, unlike memory repertoires, which showed none.

TCRdb re-derived calls from the 5' RACE reads in MiXCR, one entry per CDR3 protein. This table has about 570,000 distinct CDR3 sequences, 9.5% to 10% appearing once. The V gene's germline CDR1 is DFQATT and CDR2 SNEGSKA (reference sequence). The CDR3 loop spans 16 amino acids. V lost 2 bases, J lost 0 bases, and 15 bases lay in between. The same sample was also used in a study of yellow fever vaccine responses in identical twins.

Sequencing was done on a sample of PBMCs. This chain links TRBV20-1 with TRBJ2-3; D may be TRBD1 (7 bases). The clonotype was recovered from a woman between 18 and 29 years old in good health. The CDR3 region has the DNA TGCAGTGCTAGAAATCCAGGGGGGCCCAGCACAGATACGCAGTATTTT. This codes for CSARNPGGPSTDTQYF.